A selection of T cell receptor beta chains follows, all from one sample in a study of blood T cell repertoires in COVID-19. TCRdb keeps only in-frame clones here, not all; method: immunoSEQ multiplex PCR. The data show 150,000 to 200,000 clones, approximately 82% seen once. The sequenced sample consisted of PBMCs or T cells enriched from blood (not recorded which). These receptors were collected from a woman aged 45-65 years who had recovered from COVID-19. CDR3s include the opening cysteine and the closing phenylalanine or tryptophan. The order of the fields is V gene, J gene, D gene, clone size, CDR3 DNA, CDR3 protein. A D gene is named only where the DNA matches it firmly. The size field is filled for only some rows; it gives once, few, many or a size class.

>TRBV28|TRBJ1-4|.|few
TGTGCCAGCAGTACCTCGAAGACGCGGAGGGGTGATGAAAAACTGTTTTTT
CASSTSKTRRGDEKLFF
>TRBV5-8|TRBJ1-2|.|.
TGTGCCAGCAGCTTGTTTCGGGGGGCTACAAACTATGGCTACACCTTC
CASSLFRGATNYGYTF
>TRBV28|TRBJ1-1|TRBD1|.
TGTGCCAGCAGTTTCGGACAGGGTTTGAACACTGAAGCTTTCTTT
CASSFGQGLNTEAFF
>TRBV7-9|TRBJ2-7|TRBD2|.
TGTGCCAGCAGCTTCTCGGGACTAGCCTCCTACGAGCAGTACTTC
CASSFSGLASYEQYF
>TRBV14|TRBJ1-2|TRBD1|.
TGTGCCAGCAGCCGGGCCGGGACAGGGAATGGTGGCTACACCTTC
CASSRAGTGNGGYTF
>TRBV30|TRBJ1-1|.|.
TGTGCCTGGAGTGTACAGGTTCCCGAAGCTTTCTTT
CAWSVQVPEAFF
>TRBV24-1|TRBJ2-2|TRBD2|.
TGTGCCACCAGTACCAGCGGGAGAGCCGGGGAGCTGTTTTTT
CATSTSGRAGELFF
>TRBV5-1|TRBJ1-2|.|.
TGCGCCAGCAGACCCGACAGTAACTATGGCTACACCTTC
CASRPDSNYGYTF
>TRBV4-1|TRBJ2-1|TRBD2|few
TGCGCCAGCAGCCAAGAAGGTAGCGGGAGGCCCTTCTACAATGAGCAGTTCTTC
CASSQEGSGRPFYNEQFF
>TRBV5-1|TRBJ2-2|.|.
TGCGCCAGCAGCTTGGCGGCACTAGAAGGAACCGGGGAGCTGTTTTTT
CASSLAALEGTGELFF
>TRBV5-4|TRBJ2-5|.|once
TGTGCCAGCAGCTTGTCAGGCGTTGGACGACTACAAGAGACCCAGTACTTC
CASSLSGVGRLQETQYF
>TRBV10-3|TRBJ2-3|.|.
TGTGCCATCAGTTCCGGGGGCACAGATACGCAGTATTTT
CAISSGGTDTQYF
>TRBV4-3|TRBJ2-1|TRBD2|few
TGCGCCAGCAGCCAAGTCCTAGCGGGGGACAATGAGCAGTTCTTC
CASSQVLAGDNEQFF
>TRBV3-1/TRBV3-2|TRBJ2-3|TRBD2|.
TGTGCCAGCAGCTACTATGACAGCGGGAGGGCCACAGATACGCAGTATTTT
CASSYYDSGRATDTQYF
>TRBV4-1|TRBJ2-5|TRBD2|few
TGCGCCAGCAGCCAAGATTCGACTAGCGGGAGTCCGAAGACCCAGTACTTC
CASSQDSTSGSPKTQYF
>TRBV3-1/TRBV3-2|TRBJ2-3|TRBD2|.
TGTGCCAGCAGCCAACGGACTAGTATCCCAGATACGCAGTATTTT
CASSQRTSIPDTQYF
>TRBV28|TRBJ1-1|TRBD1|.
TGTGCCAGCTCCGGGAGGGGGCACACTGAAGCTTTCTTT
CASSGRGHTEAFF
>TRBV11-1|TRBJ2-5|TRBD1|.
TGTGCCAGCAGCATCCACAGGGGGAAGTGGGAGACCCAGTACTTC
CASSIHRGKWETQYF
>TRBV19|TRBJ1-6|.|.
TGTGCCAGTAGTTCGAGGGGGAAAAATTCACCCCTCCACTTT
CASSSRGKNSPLHF
>TRBV27|TRBJ2-1|TRBD2|.
TGTGCCAGCAGTCCTATCTCCTTATCGGGGATTACTAGCGGAGTGTACAATGAGCAGTTCTTC
CASSPISLSGITSGVYNEQFF
>TRBV19|TRBJ2-3|TRBD2|.
TGTGCCAGTACCTTAGGACTAGCGGCCACAGATACGCAGTATTTT
CASTLGLAATDTQYF
>TRBV11-2|TRBJ2-1|TRBD2|.
TGTGCCAGCAGCGCAGGACTAGCGTTGGGCAATGAGCAGTTCTTC
CASSAGLALGNEQFF
>TRBV18|TRBJ1-1|.|.
TGTGCCAGCTCACTCGCACAGGAGTCTGAAGCTTTCTTT
CASSLAQESEAFF
>TRBV5-1|TRBJ1-5|.|.
TGCGCCAGCAGCCCCCGACAGGCCCCCGGCATAGGCAATCAGCCCCAGCATTTT
CASSPRQAPGIGNQPQHF
>TRBV28|TRBJ2-1|.|.
TGTGCCAGCAGTTCGAACACCCGACGGGTCTACAATGAGCAGTTCTTC
CASSSNTRRVYNEQFF
>TRBV4-1|TRBJ1-4|.|.
TGCGCCAGCAGCCGGACATCAGGGGAAAAACTGTTTTTT
CASSRTSGEKLFF
>TRBV7-9|TRBJ2-1|.|.
TGTGCCAGCAGCAAGACCCCGGGCAATGAGCAGTTCTTC
CASSKTPGNEQFF
>TRBV27|TRBJ1-6|.|.
TGTGCCAGCAGTTTATATGGCCCTTTTAATTCACCCCTCCACTTT
CASSLYGPFNSPLHF
>TRBV15|TRBJ1-5|TRBD1|.
TGTGCCACCAGCAGAGATAACAGGGGAATAGATCAGCCCCAGCATTTT
CATSRDNRGIDQPQHF
>TRBV9|TRBJ2-3|TRBD2|.
TGTGCCAGCAGCGTAGGGGCTAGCGGGACGGCAGATACGCAGTATTTT
CASSVGASGTADTQYF
>TRBV28|TRBJ1-1|TRBD1|.
TGTGCCAGCAGTTTGCTAGGTGGGACAGGTATGAACACTGAAGCTTTCTTT
CASSLLGGTGMNTEAFF
>TRBV27|TRBJ1-4|TRBD1|.
TGTGCCAGCAGTTTTGGGACAGGGGTGGGAGAAAAACTGTTTTTT
CASSFGTGVGEKLFF
>TRBV7-2|TRBJ2-7|TRBD1|once
TGTGCCAGCAGGCCTCCCGGGACAGCAACCTACGAGCAGTACTTC
CASRPPGTATYEQYF
>TRBV19|TRBJ1-5|TRBD1|.
TGTGCCAGTAGTAATACAGGGGGCGGTCAGCCCCAGCATTTT
CASSNTGGGQPQHF
>TRBV15|TRBJ1-5|.|few
TGTGCCACCAGCAGAGATTCCGGGTTGACCAATCAGCCCCAGCATTTT
CATSRDSGLTNQPQHF
>TRBV15|TRBJ1-4|.|.
TGTGCCACCAGCAGTGCTTGGGCCCACAGCTCAGGACTGTTTTTT
CATSSAWAHSSGLFF
>TRBV28|TRBJ2-1|TRBD2|.
TGTGCCAGCAGTGTATTGGCTAGCGGGAGGTTGAGGAATGAGCAGTTCTTC
CASSVLASGRLRNEQFF
>TRBV19|TRBJ2-2|.|once
TGTGCCAGCACCGACGGAGCGACGAACACCGGGGAGCTGTTTTTT
CASTDGATNTGELFF
>TRBV11-2|TRBJ2-2|TRBD2|once
TGTGCCAGCAGCCAGCGGGAGCCCCTCACCGGGGAGCTGTTTTTT
CASSQREPLTGELFF
>TRBV6-5|TRBJ1-5|TRBD1|.
TGTGCCAGCAGTACAGACAGGGGACGGCAGCCCCAGCATTTT
CASSTDRGRQPQHF
>TRBV29-1|TRBJ1-2|.|.
TGCAGCGTTGCCACATCTAACTATGGCTACACCTTC
CSVATSNYGYTF
>TRBV28|TRBJ1-2|.|.
TGTGCCAGCAGTTTCGGAGGGAGCCCGTGGGGCTACACCTTC
CASSFGGSPWGYTF
>TRBV30|TRBJ2-3|TRBD1|once
TGTGCCTGGAGTCCTGGACAGGGGACAGATACGCAGTATTTT
CAWSPGQGTDTQYF